This entry features one T cell receptor (beta chain) sequence. Patients with chemo-refractory metastatic non-small-cell lung cancer received focal radiation plus CTLA-4 blockade with ipilimumab. The CDR3 spans 13 residues. The germline V gene has CDR1 SGHTA and CDR2 FQGTGA. V was trimmed by 7 bases and J by 4 bases, leaving 12 bases between them. Assay: immunoSEQ multiplex PCR; the TCRdb copy retains only in-frame clones and omits some. This repertoire shows 50,000 or so clones, around 80% found once; its top ten account for 2.5% to 4%. These data originate in a study of radiotherapy plus CTLA-4 blockade in lung cancer.

The V gene is TRBV7-3, the J gene TRBJ2-3; D not resolved. The specimen was peripheral blood, collected from a patient treated with radiotherapy plus ipilimumab. This clonotype was sampled from a human donor with non-small cell lung cancer who had a partial response to radiotherapy plus ipilimumab. Here the CDR3 DNA reads TGTGCCAGCATGGCTAGTTCGGCAGATACGCAGTATTTT. Protein: CASMASSADTQYF.